This T cell receptor beta chain was observed in a study of cytomegalovirus exposure and HLA in healthy donors (dated by TCRdb to 2016 to 2017). Some background on the complete study: An earlier analysis of some 620 of the donors reported about 300 Gb of sequence data and 117 million unique TCR beta sequences obtained from 180 million or so T cells. All discovery cohort repertoires had been generated using a single sequencing platform. Using immunosequencing, the study profiled T cell repertoires from about 610 subjects and related those repertoires to cytomegalovirus serostatus. An earlier analysis of several hundred of the donors applied high-throughput TCR beta sequencing to assess whether each TCR beta V gene segment acted as functional or pseudogenic. Donor age, sex, ethnicity and CMV serostatus were compiled together with the repertoire data. A later analysis re-examined previously published TCR beta repertoires from about 670 donors and added high-resolution HLA genotyping to investigate patterns of TCR occurrence. The number of typed donors differed by locus: roughly 629-640 for A, B, C, DRB1 and DQB1; 500 to 550 for DQA1; 600 to 610 for DPA1; and 400 to 480 for DPB1. The study was designed to test whether signatures of past pathogen exposure could be identified by cataloging public T cell receptors. Besides the first cohort of some 670 subjects, a separate validation cohort made up of 120 different subjects was used. In a later genetic analysis, genome-wide SNP genotypes for about 60% of the 666 donors were used, and that subset was treated as a discovery cohort. An early release that covered about 600 HLA-typed donors contained approximately 300 gigabases of sequencing data and 75 million to 100 million unique TCR sequences. Because of strong linkage in the cohort, roughly five DR-DQ haplotypes were treated as single units for association and clustering. Rather than using new phenotypic data, the later analysis identified candidate immune exposures from TCR beta sequences and from how often those sequences occurred across donors. HLA typing included class I and class II loci at four-digit resolution. Among some 400 genotyped donors of the cohort, an average of approximately 240,000 unique TCR beta nucleotide sequences were sequenced per donor, around 20% of them non-productive. Of the 398 genotyped donors, around 81% fell in the genetic ancestry cluster associated with self-reported Caucasian donors. To predict cytomegalovirus infection status, the study brought together high-throughput TCR immunosequencing, statistical association of individual TCRs with disease status, and machine learning. Broad study findings and their caveats: In an earlier analysis of over 550 of the donors, most TCR beta V segments were observed in productive rearrangements about 90% or about 30% of the time, broadly matching IMGT annotations. Most TCR sequences were observed very rarely across donors, whereas some public TCRs were present in many individuals. In a later analysis, most CMV-associated TCR beta chains were found to appear HLA-restricted, with HLA associations seemingly driven largely by CMV exposure. Because counts were too low, under 20 rarely observed V segments, including chromosome 9 orphons, were left out of the earlier analysis of roughly 600 of the donors. CMV serostatus was the only immune exposure information available for the cohort. The classifier was reported to diagnose cytomegalovirus status with high specificity and sensitivity in both the original and validation cohorts. Linkage disequilibrium might explain the correlated functional status among segregating V segments, but an unknown experimental factor could not be excluded. Compared with the roughly 600-donor mean, donors in an Asian-associated ancestry cluster had fewer N-insertions in productive TCRs, according to a later genetic analysis. Some IMGT-functional V segments, including TRBV6-2 and TRBV6-3, could not be distinguished by the 87-base-pair reads and were therefore excluded. The study gave a list of about 150 TCR beta chains associated with cytomegalovirus. Roughly uniform sequencing depth across donors was assumed in presence/absence analyses, although this assumption may not hold. Because some donors lacked HLA typing at each locus, the association tests relied only on the typed subset. The authors suggested that the approach could potentially be extended to other disease states and immunological phenotypes. In a later analysis, HLA-associated TCR beta chains showed more clonal expansion and lower generation probabilities than non-associated chains that were equally common. In a later analysis, TCR association rates were found to vary across HLA loci, with the most associated TCRs seen for DRB1 alleles and the fewest for HLA-C alleles. According to a later analysis, parvovirus B19, influenza, CMV and Epstein-Barr virus appeared linked to several top co-occurrence clusters. Assigning TCR associations to individual alleles was difficult when HLA alleles, especially DR and DQ, strongly co-occurred. In a later genetic analysis, a missense DCLRE1C variant was associated with V-gene and J-gene trimming of TCR beta chains, and the association was replicated in an independent cohort. In a later analysis, more than 15,000 TCR beta sequences were associated with specific HLA alleles at a false discovery rate of 0.05. A group of highly shared sequence variants was considered likely to be a technical artifact of the sequencing pipeline. In vitro tests confirmed that a few of the cytomegalovirus-associated TCR beta chains recognize cytomegalovirus antigens. A further reported finding was that TCR beta sequences accurately predicted the HLA-A and HLA-B alleles for most subjects in the first cohort. Only TCR beta chains were sequenced in this cohort, and the absence of alpha or paired-chain data limited detectable features.

This clone was seen more than once but under ten times. This clone's antigen is unknown. Base qualities were left out, and no much larger clone turns up one base away. Libraries were built with the immunoSEQ multiplex PCR assay. A mixture of 60 forward primers for TCR Vbeta segments and 13 reverse primers for TCR Jbeta segments was used in the multiplex PCR. The CDR3 region of rearranged TCR beta genes was amplified from genomic DNA with a multiplex PCR assay. On the Illumina HiSeq System, the amplified TCR beta libraries were sequenced as 87-base-pair reads. The original methods were these. In a later analysis, tens of millions of unique TCR beta chains were counted across the roughly 610 repertoires, and about 9.9 million of these chains were shared by at least two donors. To remove PCR and sequencing errors, raw reads were error-corrected and collapsed into unique sequences using a nearest-neighbor algorithm that merged closely related sequences. Alignment of CDR3 sequences to IMGT reference sequences was used to assign V, D and J gene segments. For a sequence to be retained, a match of at least six nucleotides was required to both a V gene segment and a J gene segment. Rearrangements were classified as productive when the CDR3 lacked stop codons and remained in frame with V and J, and all other rearrangements were classified as non-productive. CDR3 was defined by IMGT convention, running from the second conserved V-encoded cysteine to the conserved J-encoded phenylalanine. Sequences without an unambiguous match to a single V gene segment were excluded from the earlier analysis of several hundred of the donors. In an earlier analysis of a few hundred of the donors, V segments were called functional above 56.7% productive rearrangements and were called segregating when the between-donor standard deviation exceeded 5%. A statistical classification framework was built to diagnose cytomegalovirus status from the catalog of TCR beta chain sequences. V and J gene assignment, in a later analysis, came from comparing TCR nucleotide sequences with IMGT/GENE-DB human TR gene sequences. In a later analysis, CDR3 sequences and most-parsimonious VDJ recombination scenarios were assigned using the TCRdist pipeline. In a later analysis, each TCR beta chain was defined by its CDR3 amino acid sequence together with its V-gene family, and reads lacking a unique V-gene family were excluded. In a later analysis, a few hundred highly shared, low-generation-probability nucleotide sequences were removed to address suspected cross-contamination and a sequencing artifact. In a later analysis, a clonal expansion index for each public chain was calculated from normalized within-repertoire ranks of inferred template counts. In a later analysis, generation probabilities were computed using a VDJ recombination model fitted to out-of-frame rearrangements, and the results were checked against IGoR. Hypergeometric tests were used in a later analysis to score TCR-TCR, TCR-HLA and TCR-CMV co-occurrence, with a repertoire-size bias correction applied to the TCR pairs. False discovery rates were estimated in a later analysis by permuting HLA or CMV assignments 20 times. In a later analysis, co-occurring TCRs were grouped using DBSCAN, and TCRdist sequence similarity was added for clustering within HLA-allele-positive subsets. Co-occurrence clustering excluded repertoires with fewer than 30,000 or more than 120,000 public chains, plus five with anomalous nucleotide sharing. TCRdb took over this immuneACCESS table, retaining in-frame rearrangements with V and J assigned. Such tables are incomplete; in checked studies, under half of the missing clones stem from an unresolved V gene, and the remainder is unexplained. D and trimming were read from the DNA, whereas the V and J calls and clone size are those reported in that table. The sample yields under 150,000 clones; 75% to 90% were counted once. About 6.7% of the sample lies in the top ten.

The cohort consisted of 670 or so healthy bone marrow donors. At the time of sampling, every cohort member was nominally healthy, though immune exposures that went unrecorded were likely present. The donor was CMV seropositive and was included in the group of almost 300 seropositive cohort members. Each donor provided a peripheral blood sample, and peripheral blood mononuclear cells were used for TCR beta sequencing. Genomic DNA was extracted from the blood cell samples with the Qiagen DNeasy Blood Extraction Kit. From the cysteine up to the phenylalanine, the CDR3 has a length of 16 residues. The read is trimmed to its CDR3 DNA, 48 bases read in frame from base 1. For this chain, trimming is 4 bases at the V end and 7 bases at the J end, and the number of junction bases without a gene match is 15. The germline V gene provides CDR1 SGHTA and CDR2 FQGTGA.

The material sequenced was PBMCs. The sequence came from a woman aged 25 to 39 in good health and CMV-seropositive. The rearranged segments are TRBV7-3 and TRBJ1-1; 7 bases in the middle match TRBD1. The DNA sequence reads TGTGCCAGCAGCTCCCTCTTAAAAACAGGGGAAGTTGAAGCTTTCTTT. This encodes CASSSLLKTGEVEAFF.